Listed below are T cell receptor beta chains from one sample, sequenced in a study of T cells after yellow fever vaccination. TCRdb processed the 5' RACE reads anew with MiXCR; each CDR3 protein has one entry. The table lists some 300,000 distinct CDR3 sequences, approximately 12% of them singletons. The material sequenced was CD4+ T cells sorted from PBMCs, taken 45 days after the yellow fever booster vaccination. These receptor sequences come from a man in his late teens or twenties who received the YFV17D yellow fever vaccine. Each CDR3 is given with its conserved first and last residue. A D gene is named only where the DNA matches it firmly. A row's size may be missing; if present it is once, few, many or a size class.

j_gene: TRBJ1-2
d_gene: .
v_gene: TRBV6-5
abundance: few
CDR3aa: CASREGFFGSNYGYTF
CDR3nt: TGTGCCAGCAGGGAGGGATTTTTCGGCAGTAACTATGGCTACACCTTC

j_gene: TRBJ2-3
d_gene: .
v_gene: TRBV24-1
abundance: many
CDR3aa: CATGGRSSPLTQYF
CDR3nt: TGTGCCACCGGGGGCCGGAGCAGTCCACTAACGCAGTATTTT

j_gene: TRBJ1-3
d_gene: .
v_gene: TRBV15
abundance: many
CDR3aa: CATSLAGSGNTIYF
CDR3nt: TGTGCCACCAGCCTGGCGGGCTCTGGAAACACCATATATTTT

j_gene: TRBJ2-2
d_gene: TRBD1
v_gene: TRBV6-6
abundance: few
CDR3aa: CASSRADRGLVYTGELFF
CDR3nt: TGTGCCAGCAGTCGGGCGGACAGGGGGCTGGTTTACACCGGGGAGCTGTTTTTT

j_gene: TRBJ2-2
d_gene: .
v_gene: TRBV20-1
abundance: few
CDR3aa: CSAREGGVGTGELFF
CDR3nt: TGCAGTGCTAGAGAAGGCGGGGTCGGCACCGGGGAGCTGTTTTTT

j_gene: TRBJ2-1
d_gene: TRBD1
v_gene: TRBV9
abundance: few
CDR3aa: CASSVERGQYNEQFF
CDR3nt: TGTGCCAGCAGCGTAGAGAGGGGGCAGTACAATGAGCAGTTCTTC

j_gene: TRBJ1-5
d_gene: .
v_gene: TRBV20-1
abundance: .
CDR3aa: CSARSGAGNQPQHF
CDR3nt: TGCAGTGCTAGGTCGGGGGCTGGCAATCAGCCCCAGCATTTT

j_gene: TRBJ2-3
d_gene: TRBD1
v_gene: TRBV24-1
abundance: .
CDR3aa: CATSDSQGAPTDTQYF
CDR3nt: TGTGCCACCAGTGATTCACAGGGGGCCCCCACAGATACGCAGTATTTT

j_gene: TRBJ1-1
d_gene: .
v_gene: TRBV5-4
abundance: many
CDR3aa: CASSLYGGNTEAFF
CDR3nt: TGTGCCAGCAGCTTGTACGGAGGGAACACTGAAGCTTTCTTT

j_gene: TRBJ2-1
d_gene: TRBD1
v_gene: TRBV19
abundance: .
CDR3aa: CASSEQGLGEQFF
CDR3nt: TGTGCCAGTAGCGAACAGGGGCTAGGCGAGCAGTTCTTC

j_gene: TRBJ2-5
d_gene: TRBD2
v_gene: TRBV6-2/TRBV6-3
abundance: .
CDR3aa: CASSYRRGVQETQYF
CDR3nt: TGTGCCAGCAGTTATAGGCGGGGGGTCCAAGAGACCCAGTACTTC

j_gene: TRBJ1-4
d_gene: .
v_gene: TRBV27
abundance: .
CDR3aa: CASSLGAGLDEKLFF
CDR3nt: TGTGCCAGCAGTTTAGGGGCGGGGTTGGATGAAAAACTGTTTTTT

j_gene: TRBJ2-7
d_gene: .
v_gene: TRBV4-1
abundance: few
CDR3aa: CASSQTTDYEQYF
CDR3nt: TGCGCCAGCAGCCAAACGACAGACTACGAGCAGTACTTC

j_gene: TRBJ1-2
d_gene: .
v_gene: TRBV4-1
abundance: few
CDR3aa: CASSHNYGYTF
CDR3nt: TGCGCCAGCAGCCACAACTATGGCTACACCTTC

j_gene: TRBJ1-5
d_gene: .
v_gene: TRBV29-1
abundance: .
CDR3aa: CSATPRGKGDHQPQHF
CDR3nt: TGCAGTGCAACTCCTAGGGGTAAAGGGGACCATCAGCCCCAGCATTTT

j_gene: TRBJ2-7
d_gene: TRBD1
v_gene: TRBV28
abundance: few
CDR3aa: CASSERKGATYF
CDR3nt: TGTGCCAGCAGTGAACGAAAGGGGGCGACGTACTTC

j_gene: TRBJ1-1
d_gene: .
v_gene: TRBV19
abundance: few
CDR3aa: CASTPDDTRSAFF
CDR3nt: TGTGCCAGTACCCCGGATGACACCCGAAGTGCTTTCTTT

j_gene: TRBJ2-1
d_gene: .
v_gene: TRBV10-2
abundance: few
CDR3aa: CASTPFSPAYNEQFF
CDR3nt: TGCGCCAGCACACCGTTCAGTCCGGCCTACAATGAGCAGTTCTTC

j_gene: TRBJ2-3
d_gene: .
v_gene: TRBV4-1
abundance: few
CDR3aa: CASSRQGKSTDTQYF
CDR3nt: TGCGCCAGCAGCCGCCAGGGGAAGAGCACAGATACGCAGTATTTT

j_gene: TRBJ2-3
d_gene: .
v_gene: TRBV5-1
abundance: .
CDR3aa: CASSLTEGRDTQYF
CDR3nt: TGCGCCAGCAGCTTAACGGAGGGACGGGATACGCAGTATTTT

j_gene: TRBJ2-4
d_gene: .
v_gene: TRBV7-9
abundance: few
CDR3aa: CASSLGDAAKNIQYF
CDR3nt: TGTGCCAGCAGCCTGGGAGATGCAGCCAAAAACATTCAGTACTTC

j_gene: TRBJ1-1
d_gene: .
v_gene: TRBV20-1
abundance: few
CDR3aa: CSARRQPNTEAFF
CDR3nt: TGCAGTGCTAGACGGCAGCCTAACACTGAAGCTTTCTTT

j_gene: TRBJ1-6
d_gene: .
v_gene: TRBV5-1
abundance: few
CDR3aa: CASALGPPSSYNSPLHF
CDR3nt: TGCGCCAGCGCTTTGGGACCGCCGAGCTCCTATAATTCACCCCTCCACTTT

j_gene: TRBJ2-7
d_gene: TRBD1
v_gene: TRBV20-1
abundance: few
CDR3aa: CSAADRGHNEQYF
CDR3nt: TGCAGTGCGGCGGACAGGGGGCATAACGAGCAGTACTTC

j_gene: TRBJ2-5
d_gene: .
v_gene: TRBV4-3
abundance: .
CDR3aa: CASSQAPRETQYF
CDR3nt: TGCGCCAGCAGCCAGGCGCCGCGTGAGACCCAGTACTTC

j_gene: TRBJ2-2
d_gene: .
v_gene: TRBV6-6
abundance: .
CDR3aa: CASTGGPRTGELFF
CDR3nt: TGTGCCAGCACTGGGGGGCCGCGGACCGGGGAGCTGTTTTTT

j_gene: TRBJ1-2
d_gene: .
v_gene: TRBV18
abundance: .
CDR3aa: CASSPRGGDVYGYTF
CDR3nt: TGTGCCAGCTCACCTCGAGGAGGGGATGTCTATGGCTACACCTTC

j_gene: TRBJ1-1
d_gene: .
v_gene: TRBV19
abundance: few
CDR3aa: CASSSDSTARAFF
CDR3nt: TGTGCCAGTAGTAGCGACAGTACAGCCAGGGCTTTCTTT

j_gene: TRBJ2-5
d_gene: .
v_gene: TRBV28
abundance: few
CDR3aa: CASHRGTETQYF
CDR3nt: TGTGCCAGCCATCGGGGTACAGAGACCCAGTACTTC

j_gene: TRBJ1-5
d_gene: .
v_gene: TRBV6-6
abundance: .
CDR3aa: CASSRQHNQPQHF
CDR3nt: TGTGCCAGCAGCCGTCAACACAATCAGCCCCAGCATTTT

j_gene: TRBJ2-7
d_gene: .
v_gene: TRBV18
abundance: few
CDR3aa: CASSPAIGRTSYEQYF
CDR3nt: TGTGCCAGCTCCCCCGCCATTGGCAGGACCTCCTACGAGCAGTACTTC

j_gene: TRBJ2-4
d_gene: TRBD1
v_gene: TRBV4-2
abundance: few
CDR3aa: CASSPSGQGLAKNIQYF
CDR3nt: TGTGCCAGCAGCCCCTCAGGACAGGGGCTAGCCAAAAACATTCAGTACTTC

j_gene: TRBJ1-1
d_gene: .
v_gene: TRBV5-1
abundance: .
CDR3aa: CASSGSDRTEAFF
CDR3nt: TGCGCCAGCAGTGGGTCAGATCGCACTGAAGCTTTCTTT

j_gene: TRBJ2-3
d_gene: .
v_gene: TRBV20-1
abundance: few
CDR3aa: CSATLATDTQYF
CDR3nt: TGCAGTGCTACACTAGCAACAGATACGCAGTATTTT

j_gene: TRBJ2-7
d_gene: .
v_gene: TRBV6-1
abundance: few
CDR3aa: CASSRATYEQYF
CDR3nt: TGTGCCAGCAGTCGGGCCACCTACGAGCAGTACTTC

j_gene: TRBJ1-2
d_gene: TRBD1
v_gene: TRBV7-9
abundance: .
CDR3aa: CASRLGQGFGGYTF
CDR3nt: TGTGCCAGCAGACTAGGACAGGGTTTTGGTGGCTACACCTTC

j_gene: TRBJ2-1
d_gene: TRBD2
v_gene: TRBV2
abundance: .
CDR3aa: CATQKGLAAYNEQFF
CDR3nt: TGTGCCACCCAAAAGGGACTAGCGGCCTACAATGAGCAGTTCTTC

j_gene: TRBJ1-3
d_gene: .
v_gene: TRBV6-5
abundance: .
CDR3aa: CASSLYSFSGNTIYF
CDR3nt: TGTGCCAGCAGTTTGTACAGTTTCTCTGGAAACACCATATATTTT

j_gene: TRBJ1-2
d_gene: .
v_gene: TRBV6-5
abundance: few
CDR3aa: CASSYSASWSYGYTF
CDR3nt: TGTGCCAGCAGTTACTCGGCTTCTTGGAGCTATGGCTACACCTTC

j_gene: TRBJ1-3
d_gene: .
v_gene: TRBV12-3/TRBV12-4
abundance: few
CDR3aa: CASKGNTIYF
CDR3nt: TGTGCCAGCAAGGGAAACACCATATATTTT

j_gene: TRBJ2-5
d_gene: .
v_gene: TRBV5-1
abundance: many
CDR3aa: CASSENPETQYF
CDR3nt: TGCGCCAGCAGCGAGAACCCCGAGACCCAGTACTTC

j_gene: TRBJ1-1
d_gene: .
v_gene: TRBV7-9
abundance: .
CDR3aa: CASSHGGSRTEAFF
CDR3nt: TGTGCCAGCTCCCACGGGGGCAGTAGGACTGAAGCTTTCTTT

j_gene: TRBJ2-1
d_gene: .
v_gene: TRBV12-3/TRBV12-4
abundance: few
CDR3aa: CASSLALGGVSSYNEQFF
CDR3nt: TGTGCCAGCAGTTTAGCGCTGGGCGGGGTAAGCTCCTACAATGAGCAGTTCTTC

j_gene: TRBJ2-5
d_gene: TRBD1
v_gene: TRBV27
abundance: few
CDR3aa: CASSLSPRTGFSETQYF
CDR3nt: TGTGCCAGCAGTTTATCTCCCAGGACAGGCTTTTCCGAGACCCAGTACTTC

j_gene: TRBJ1-5
d_gene: TRBD1
v_gene: TRBV19
abundance: few
CDR3aa: CASSHRGQSQPQHF
CDR3nt: TGTGCCAGCAGCCACAGGGGTCAAAGCCAGCCCCAGCATTTT

j_gene: TRBJ1-5
d_gene: .
v_gene: TRBV20-1
abundance: few
CDR3aa: CSGRGPSAEHGNQPQHF
CDR3nt: TGCAGCGGGCGGGGCCCCTCTGCGGAACATGGCAATCAGCCCCAGCATTTT

j_gene: TRBJ1-6
d_gene: TRBD1
v_gene: TRBV27
abundance: few
CDR3aa: CASSLWGPGIGGASDSPLHF
CDR3nt: TGTGCCAGCAGTTTATGGGGCCCCGGTATAGGGGGCGCGTCGGATTCACCCCTCCACTTT

j_gene: TRBJ2-2
d_gene: TRBD2
v_gene: TRBV6-1
abundance: few
CDR3aa: CASRMVGTSGSGELFF
CDR3nt: TGTGCCAGCAGGATGGTGGGGACTAGCGGTTCCGGGGAGCTGTTTTTT

j_gene: TRBJ2-5
d_gene: .
v_gene: TRBV7-2
abundance: few
CDR3aa: CASSRTGLQETQYF
CDR3nt: TGTGCCAGCAGCCGTACAGGGTTACAAGAGACCCAGTACTTC

j_gene: TRBJ1-6
d_gene: .
v_gene: TRBV7-2
abundance: few
CDR3aa: CASSPRWHRENSPLHF
CDR3nt: TGTGCCAGCAGCCCTAGATGGCACAGGGAGAATTCACCCCTCCACTTT

j_gene: TRBJ1-2
d_gene: TRBD1
v_gene: TRBV25-1
abundance: few
CDR3aa: CASKQGQSYGYTF
CDR3nt: TGTGCCAGCAAACAGGGGCAAAGCTATGGCTACACCTTC

j_gene: TRBJ2-7
d_gene: .
v_gene: TRBV30
abundance: many
CDR3aa: CAWSIRYEQYF
CDR3nt: TGTGCCTGGAGTATCCGCTACGAGCAGTACTTC

j_gene: TRBJ2-6
d_gene: .
v_gene: TRBV29-1
abundance: many
CDR3aa: CSVSSSGANVLTF
CDR3nt: TGCAGCGTTTCCAGCTCTGGGGCCAACGTCCTGACTTTC

j_gene: TRBJ2-1
d_gene: .
v_gene: TRBV5-1
abundance: .
CDR3aa: CASSLASRYNEQFF
CDR3nt: TGCGCCAGCAGCTTGGCCAGCAGGTACAATGAGCAGTTCTTC

j_gene: TRBJ2-3
d_gene: .
v_gene: TRBV7-2
abundance: many
CDR3aa: CASSLGLETDTQYF
CDR3nt: TGTGCCAGCAGCTTAGGGCTAGAGACAGATACGCAGTATTTT